The next 21 T cell receptor beta chains were all read from a single sample in a study of cytomegalovirus exposure and HLA in healthy donors. PCR amplification relied on 60 Vbeta primers (plus 13 Jbeta primers). Profiled with immunoSEQ multiplex PCR; TCRdb holds only in-frame clones, not every one. The listing contains 96,000 or so clones. Sequencing was performed on PBMCs. The receptor set was obtained from a girl aged 10-17 years in good health and CMV-seropositive.

This rearrangement joins TRBV7-9 to TRBJ2-5; 13 nucleotides line up with TRBD2. Germline V lookup: CDR1 SEHNR, CDR2 FQNEAQ (reference sequence). The length of the CDR3 is 16 residues. Trimming took 5 bases from V and 2 from J; bases not matched to a gene: 5. CDR3 region: CASSEGTSGNQETQYF. Here the CDR3 DNA reads TGTGCCAGCAGCGAAGGGACTAGCGGGAATCAAGAGACCCAGTACTTC.

This rearrangement joins TRBV5-4 to TRBJ2-7; 10 bases fit TRBD1. Germline CDR1 is SGHNT and CDR2 is YYREEE (reference sequence). The CDR3 spans 14 residues. The V segment lost 4 bases and the J segment 2 bases; nucleotides outside the gene matches: 3. Here the CDR3 DNA reads TGTGCCAGCAGCCCCGGACAGGGGGCCTACGAGCAGTACTTC. Protein: CASSPGQGAYEQYF.

The V and J genes are TRBV7-2 and TRBJ1-6, with 9 nucleotides matching TRBD1. The trim removed 3 bases at V and 7 bases at J, leaving 1 base unmatched. This CDR3 contains 14 residues. The germline CDR1 and CDR2 sequences are SGHTA and FQGNSA. DNA of the CDR3: TGTGCCAGCAGCTTCGGACAGGGGAATTCACCCCTCCACTTT. It is translated as CASSFGQGNSPLHF.

The chain links TRBV11-3 to TRBJ2-2; D unclear. CDR1 SGHNT and CDR2 YENEEA come from the germline V gene. CDR3 length: 11 amino acids. Trimming took 6 bases from V and 5 from J, leaving 4 bases between them. The CDR3 DNA sequence: TGTGCCAGCAGTCCTACCGGGGAGCTGTTTTTT. This gives the protein CASSPTGELFF.

The rearrangement links TRBV5-6 to TRBJ1-1, with D perhaps TRBD1 (5 bases). Germline V gene lookup returns CDR1 SGHDT and CDR2 YYEEEE. This CDR3 has 14 amino acids. The V end lost 7 bases, the J end lost 3 bases, and 16 bases lay between the germline ends. CDR3 nucleotide sequence: TGTGCCAGCGGACGGGCCAGGGCATACACTGAAGCTTTCTTT. It codes for CASGRARAYTEAFF.

The rearrangement uses TRBV19 and TRBJ1-1; the D is unclear. CDR3 length equals 11 residues. Trimming took off 3 bases at V and 6 bases at J, with 5 bases between the two ends. Germline CDR1 LNHDA, CDR2 SQIVND (reference sequence). The CDR3 DNA reads TGTGCCAGTAGTATTAACTCTGAAGCTTTCTTT. It encodes CASSINSEAFF.

The rearrangement links TRBV6-6 to TRBJ2-7, with 8 bases matching TRBD2. With V trimmed by 8 bases and J by 4 bases, 7 bases remained unmatched. The germline gives CDR1 MNHNY, CDR2 SVGAGI (reference sequence). This CDR3 comprises 13 residues. In DNA form, the CDR3 reads TGTGCCAGCCAGCGGGGGCTTTCTTACGAGCAGTACTTC. Translated, it gives CASQRGLSYEQYF.

The chain recombines TRBV11-3 with TRBJ2-2, with 8 nucleotides matching TRBD1. Germline V lookup: CDR1 SGHNT, CDR2 YENEEA. V shed 5 bases and J 2 bases; nucleotides not matched to a gene: 7. The CDR3 totals 16 residues. The CDR3 DNA is TGTGCCAGCAGCCCCGGACAGGGATATAACACCGGGGAGCTGTTTTTT. Translation gives CASSPGQGYNTGELFF.

J is TRBJ2-1 and V is TRBV5-1, with 7 bases identical to TRBD2. The germline gives CDR1 SGHRS, CDR2 YFSETQ. With V trimmed by 3 bases and J by 3 bases, 6 bases remained unmatched. This CDR3 is 15 amino acids long. The CDR3 DNA reads TGCGCCAGCAGCTCCTTCCCGGGGGGCTACAATGAGCAGTTCTTC. This sequence encodes CASSSFPGGYNEQFF.

This rearrangement joins TRBV5-1 to TRBJ2-7; D may be TRBD1 (6 bases). Trimming pared 4 bases from V and 5 bases from J, leaving 13 bases between. Germline-derived CDR1 and CDR2 are SGHRS and YFSETQ. The CDR3 extends over 13 amino acids. The DNA of the CDR3 is TGCGCCAGCAGCGAGGGGGTAACGAACGAGCAGTACTTC. Protein sequence: CASSEGVTNEQYF. The variable domain in full, with the rest retrieved from reference TRBV5-1 and TRBJ2-7, is KAGVTQTPRYLIKTRGQQVTLSCSPISGHRSVSWYQQTPGQGLQFLFEYFSETQRNKGNFPGRFSGRQFSNSRSEMNVSTLELGDSALYLCASSEGVTNEQYFGPGTRLTVT.

V and J are TRBV4-3 and TRBJ1-1; 7 nucleotides line up with TRBD1. The junction had 5 bases not matched to a gene; V was cut back by 0 bases and J by 4 bases. The CDR3 spans 15 residues. CDR1 is LGHNA, CDR2 YSLEER, per germline. CDR3 in DNA: TGCGCCAGCAGCCAAGATAGGCAGGGGGTCACTGAAGCTTTCTTT. This codes for CASSQDRQGVTEAFF.

This chain connects TRBV7-2 to TRBJ2-7; 11 bases line up with TRBD2. Germline V lookup: CDR1 SGHTA, CDR2 FQGNSA. Trimming cost V 5 bases and J 3 bases; bases outside gene matches: 9. The length of the CDR3 is 16 residues. For the CDR3, the DNA is TGTGCCAGCAGCATACAAACTAGCGGGGGTCGCTACGAGCAGTACTTC. This codes for CASSIQTSGGRYEQYF.

The chain carries TRBV30 and TRBJ2-7, with unresolved D. Looked up from germline, CDR1 is GTSNPN and CDR2 is SVGIG (reference sequence). Trimming cost V 7 bases and J 3 bases, with 10 bases left between them. The CDR3 sequence is 11 residues long. This CDR3 is CASDWGYEQYV. The CDR3 coding sequence is TGTGCCTCCGACTGGGGCTACGAGCAGTACGTC.

The chain couples TRBV6-5 to TRBJ1-5, with a weak D call TRBD1 (5 bases). Trimming removed 8 bases at V and 2 bases at J, with 13 bases between. The germline gives CDR1 MNHEY, CDR2 SVGAGI. The CDR3 has 14 amino acids. CDR3 in DNA: TGTGCCAGCGCCCTAAGGGGTGGCAATCAGCCCCAGCATTTT. Translation gives CASALRGGNQPQHF.

The gene calls are TRBV5-6 and TRBJ1-3, with D tentatively TRBD1 (5 bases). In germline, CDR1 is SGHDT, CDR2 YYEEEE. V gave up 1 base and J gave up 1 base, with 18 bases separating them. The CDR3 contains 18 residues. For the CDR3, the DNA is TGTGCCAGCAGCTTGTTAATCGGGGACTGGATTTCTGGAAACACCATATATTTT. Protein: CASSLLIGDWISGNTIYF. Variable domain in full (rest from reference TRBV5-6 and TRBJ1-3): DAGVTQSPTHLIKTRGQQVTLRCSPKSGHDTVSWYQQALGQGPQFIFQYYEEEERQRGNFPDRFSGHQFPNYSSELNVNALLLGDSALYLCASSLLIGDWISGNTIYFGEGSWLTVV.

This chain connects TRBV13 to TRBJ1-3; no reliable D call. Between the trimmed V and J ends, which lost 6 bases and 2 bases, there was a span of 11 bases. Germline V gives CDR1 PRHDT, CDR2 FYEKMQ (reference sequence). This CDR3 is built from 14 residues. CDR3 DNA: TGTGCCAGCAGGATGAGGAGGGCTGGAAACACCATATATTTT. Its translation: CASRMRRAGNTIYF.

The V gene is TRBV7-9, the J gene TRBJ1-2, with a tentative D call TRBD1 (5 bases). Germline V CDR1 and CDR2: SEHNR, FQNEAQ (reference sequence). V was clipped by 3 bases and J by 2 bases, with 16 bases between them. The CDR3 runs to 16 residues. The CDR3 DNA reads TGTGCCAGCAGCTTTAACAGGCGCTTGGACAACTATGGCTACACCTTC. This gives the protein CASSFNRRLDNYGYTF.

The chain joins TRBV6-1 to TRBJ2-3, with D unresolved. The CDR3 contains 15 residues. Germline-derived CDR1 and CDR2 are MNHNS and SASEGT. The V gene lost 7 bases and the J gene lost 0 bases, with 14 bases spanning the gap. CDR3 in DNA: TGTGCCAGCACCAGATCCGAGGCTAGCACAGATACGCAGTATTTT. It codes for CASTRSEASTDTQYF.

The chain is built from TRBV6-5 and TRBJ1-5; 7 bases fit TRBD1. The trim removed 8 bases at V and 3 bases at J, leaving 10 bases unmatched. The CDR3 is made up of 15 amino acids. Germline loops: CDR1 MNHEY, CDR2 SVGAGI. This CDR3 reads CASPTEGAHNQPQHF. CDR3 coding DNA: TGTGCCAGCCCTACAGAGGGGGCACACAATCAGCCCCAGCATTTT.

The V call is TRBV5-1, the J call TRBJ1-4; 8 bases line up with TRBD1. The length of the CDR3 is 15 residues. Unmatched junction bases numbered 9, after V lost 3 bases and J lost 8 bases. Germline V lookup: CDR1 SGHRS, CDR2 YFSETQ. For the CDR3, the DNA is TGCGCCAGCAGCTGGAGGGGACAGGCCGGCGAAAAACTGTTTTTT. It specifies CASSWRGQAGEKLFF.

The CDR3 spells CASSIGGGAWGSYNEQFF. DNA of the CDR3: TGTGCCAGTAGTATTGGGGGAGGGGCATGGGGATCCTACAATGAGCAGTTCTTC. The chain recombines TRBV19 with TRBJ2-1; 7 nucleotides match TRBD2. The CDR3 sequence is 18 residues long. Germline CDR1 and CDR2: LNHDA and SQIVND (reference sequence). V dropped 3 bases and J dropped 1; count of bases not matched to a gene: 12.